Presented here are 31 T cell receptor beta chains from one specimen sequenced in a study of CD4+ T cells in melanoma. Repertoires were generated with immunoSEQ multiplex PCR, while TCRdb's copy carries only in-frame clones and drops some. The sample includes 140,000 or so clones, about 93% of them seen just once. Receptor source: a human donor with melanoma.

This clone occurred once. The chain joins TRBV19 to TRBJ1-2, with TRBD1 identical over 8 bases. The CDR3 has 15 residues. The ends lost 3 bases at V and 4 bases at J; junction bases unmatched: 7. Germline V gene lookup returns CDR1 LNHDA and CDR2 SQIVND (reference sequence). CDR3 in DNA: TGTGCCAGTAGTATTAGGGGACAGGATCCCTATGGCTACACCTTC. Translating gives CASSIRGQDPYGYTF.

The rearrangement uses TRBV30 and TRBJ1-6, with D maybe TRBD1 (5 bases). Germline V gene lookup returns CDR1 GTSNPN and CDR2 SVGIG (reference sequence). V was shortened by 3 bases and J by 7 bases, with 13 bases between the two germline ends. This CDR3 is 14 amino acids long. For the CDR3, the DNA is TGTGCCTGGAGCCGGGACCGAAGGAATTCACCCCTCCACTTT. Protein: CAWSRDRRNSPLHF.

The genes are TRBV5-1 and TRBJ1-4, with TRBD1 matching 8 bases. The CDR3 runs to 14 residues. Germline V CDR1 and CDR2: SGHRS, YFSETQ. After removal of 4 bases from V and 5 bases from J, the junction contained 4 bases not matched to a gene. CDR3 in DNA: TGCGCCAGCAGCAAGGGACAGGCAAATGAAAAACTGTTTTTT. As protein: CASSKGQANEKLFF.

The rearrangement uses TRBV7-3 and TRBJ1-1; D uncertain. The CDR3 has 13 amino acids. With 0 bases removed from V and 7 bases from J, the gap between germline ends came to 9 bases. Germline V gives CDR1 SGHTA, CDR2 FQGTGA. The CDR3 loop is CASSLTRDDEAFF. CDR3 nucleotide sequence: TGTGCCAGCAGCTTAACAAGAGACGATGAAGCTTTCTTT.

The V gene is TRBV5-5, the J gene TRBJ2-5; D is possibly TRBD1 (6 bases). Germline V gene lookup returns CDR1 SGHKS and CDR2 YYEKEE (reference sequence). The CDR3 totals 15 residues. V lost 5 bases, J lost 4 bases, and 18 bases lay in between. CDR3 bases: TGTGCCAGCAGTCGCTCACCGGGACAACTAGAGACCCAGTACTTC. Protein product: CASSRSPGQLETQYF.

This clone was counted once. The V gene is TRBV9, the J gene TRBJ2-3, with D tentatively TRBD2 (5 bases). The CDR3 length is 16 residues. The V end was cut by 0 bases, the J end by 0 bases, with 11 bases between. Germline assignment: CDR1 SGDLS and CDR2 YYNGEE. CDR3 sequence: CASSVAAGHSTDTQYF. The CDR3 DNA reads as TGTGCCAGCAGCGTAGCGGCGGGCCATAGCACAGATACGCAGTATTTT.

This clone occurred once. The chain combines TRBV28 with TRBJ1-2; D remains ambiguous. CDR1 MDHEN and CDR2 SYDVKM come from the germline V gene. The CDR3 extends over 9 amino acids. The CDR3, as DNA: TGTTTCCTTTGGTATGGCTACACCTTC. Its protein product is CFLWYGYTF.

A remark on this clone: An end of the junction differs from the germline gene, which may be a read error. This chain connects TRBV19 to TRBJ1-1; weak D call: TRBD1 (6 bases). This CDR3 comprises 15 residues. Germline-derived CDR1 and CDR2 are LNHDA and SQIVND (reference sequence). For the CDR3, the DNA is TGTGCCAGCAGTATCTGGGGGGCTTCGTACACTGAAGCTTTCTTT. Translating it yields CASSIWGASYTEAFF.

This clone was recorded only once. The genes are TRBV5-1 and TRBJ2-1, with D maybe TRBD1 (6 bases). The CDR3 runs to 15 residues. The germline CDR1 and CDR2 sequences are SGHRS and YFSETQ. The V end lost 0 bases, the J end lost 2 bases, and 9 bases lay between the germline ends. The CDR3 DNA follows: TGCGCCAGCAGCTTGGGACAGGTGACCTACAATGAGCAGTTCTTC. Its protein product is CASSLGQVTYNEQFF.

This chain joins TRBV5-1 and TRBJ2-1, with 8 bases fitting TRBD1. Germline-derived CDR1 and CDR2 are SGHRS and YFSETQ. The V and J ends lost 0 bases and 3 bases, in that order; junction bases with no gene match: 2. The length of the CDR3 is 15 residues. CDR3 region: CASSLETGGYNEQFF. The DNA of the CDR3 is TGCGCCAGCAGCTTGGAAACAGGGGGCTACAATGAGCAGTTCTTC. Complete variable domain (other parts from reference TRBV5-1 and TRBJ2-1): KAGVTQTPRYLIKTRGQQVTLSCSPISGHRSVSWYQQTPGQGLQFLFEYFSETQRNKGNFPGRFSGRQFSNSRSEMNVSTLELGDSALYLCASSLETGGYNEQFFGPGTRLTVL.

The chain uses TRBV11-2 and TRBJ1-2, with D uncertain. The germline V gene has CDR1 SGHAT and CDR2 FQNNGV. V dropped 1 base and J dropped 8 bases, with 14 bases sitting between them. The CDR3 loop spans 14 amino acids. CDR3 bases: TGTGCCAGCAGCTTAGGCCAATCCGATATCGGCTACACCTTC. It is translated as CASSLGQSDIGYTF.

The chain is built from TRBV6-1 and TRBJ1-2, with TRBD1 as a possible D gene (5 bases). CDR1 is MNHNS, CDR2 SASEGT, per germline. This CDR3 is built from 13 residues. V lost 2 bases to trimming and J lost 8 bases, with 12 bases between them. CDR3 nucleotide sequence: TGTGCCAGCAGTGAATCTCGGGGGAGCGGCTACACCTTC. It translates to CASSESRGSGYTF.

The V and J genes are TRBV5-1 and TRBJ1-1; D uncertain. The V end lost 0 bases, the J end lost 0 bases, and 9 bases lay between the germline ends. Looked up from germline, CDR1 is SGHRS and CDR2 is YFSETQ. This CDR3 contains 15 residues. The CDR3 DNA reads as TGCGCCAGCAGCTTGGCGGGAGGGATGAACACTGAAGCTTTCTTT. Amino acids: CASSLAGGMNTEAFF.

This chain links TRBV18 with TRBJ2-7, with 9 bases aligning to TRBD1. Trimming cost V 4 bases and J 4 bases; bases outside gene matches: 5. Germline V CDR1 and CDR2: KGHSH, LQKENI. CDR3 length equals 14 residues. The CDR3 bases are TGTGCCAGCTCACGCCGGGACAGGGTTTACGAGCAGTACTTC. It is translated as CASSRRDRVYEQYF.

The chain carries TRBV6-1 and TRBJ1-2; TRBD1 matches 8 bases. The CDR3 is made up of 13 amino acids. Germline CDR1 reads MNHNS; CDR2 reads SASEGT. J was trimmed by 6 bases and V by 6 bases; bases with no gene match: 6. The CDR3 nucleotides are TGTGCCAGCAGAAGAGAGACAGGGGATGGCTACACCTTC. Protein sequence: CASRRETGDGYTF.

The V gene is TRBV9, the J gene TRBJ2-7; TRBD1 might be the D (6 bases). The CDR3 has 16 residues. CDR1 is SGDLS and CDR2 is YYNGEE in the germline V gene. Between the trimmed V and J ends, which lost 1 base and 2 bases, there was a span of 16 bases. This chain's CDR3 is CASSVTFSGTTYEQYF. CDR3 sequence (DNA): TGTGCCAGCAGCGTAACTTTTTCCGGGACAACCTACGAGCAGTACTTC. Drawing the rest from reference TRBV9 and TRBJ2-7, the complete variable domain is DSGVTQTPKHLITATGQRVTLRCSPRSGDLSVYWYQQSLDQGLQFLIQYYNGEERAKGNILERFSAQQFPDLHSELNLSSLELGDSALYFCASSVTFSGTTYEQYFGPGTRLTVT.

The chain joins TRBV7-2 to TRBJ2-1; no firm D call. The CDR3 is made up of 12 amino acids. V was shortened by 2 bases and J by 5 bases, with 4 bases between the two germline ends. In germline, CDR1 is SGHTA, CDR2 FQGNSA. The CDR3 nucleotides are TGTGCCAGCAGCTTACGGAACAATGAGCAGTTCTTC. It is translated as CASSLRNNEQFF.

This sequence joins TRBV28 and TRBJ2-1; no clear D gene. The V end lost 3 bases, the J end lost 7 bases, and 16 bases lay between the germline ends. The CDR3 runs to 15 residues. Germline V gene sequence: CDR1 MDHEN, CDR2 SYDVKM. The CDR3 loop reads CASSLGESGRNEQFF. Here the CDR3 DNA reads TGTGCCAGCAGTTTGGGTGAATCGGGCAGGAATGAGCAGTTCTTC.

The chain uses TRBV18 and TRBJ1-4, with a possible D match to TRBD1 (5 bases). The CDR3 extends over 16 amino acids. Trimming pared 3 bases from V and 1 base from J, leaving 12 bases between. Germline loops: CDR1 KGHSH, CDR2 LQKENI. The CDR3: CASSPQRGGTNEKLFF. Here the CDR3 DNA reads TGTGCCAGCTCACCTCAACGGGGGGGAACTAATGAAAAACTGTTTTTT. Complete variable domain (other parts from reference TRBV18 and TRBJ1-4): NAGVMQNPRHLVRRRGQEARLRCSPMKGHSHVYWYRQLPEEGLKFMVYLQKENIIDESGMPKERFSAEFPKEGPSILRIQQVVRGDSAAYFCASSPQRGGTNEKLFFGSGTQLSVL.

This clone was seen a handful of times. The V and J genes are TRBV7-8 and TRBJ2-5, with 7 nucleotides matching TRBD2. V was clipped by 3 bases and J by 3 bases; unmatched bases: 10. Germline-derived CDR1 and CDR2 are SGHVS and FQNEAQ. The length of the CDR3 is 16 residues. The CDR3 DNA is TGTGCCAGCAGCTTTAGTCTGCGGGAGACGAAAGAGACCCAGTACTTC. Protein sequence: CASSFSLRETKETQYF.

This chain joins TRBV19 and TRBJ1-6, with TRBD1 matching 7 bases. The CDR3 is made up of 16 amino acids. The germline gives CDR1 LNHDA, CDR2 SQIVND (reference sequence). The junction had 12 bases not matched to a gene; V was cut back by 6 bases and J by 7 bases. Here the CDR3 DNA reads TGTGCCAGTAGATTTGAAGGGGGCCCTTCAAATTCACCCCTCCACTTT. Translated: CASRFEGGPSNSPLHF.

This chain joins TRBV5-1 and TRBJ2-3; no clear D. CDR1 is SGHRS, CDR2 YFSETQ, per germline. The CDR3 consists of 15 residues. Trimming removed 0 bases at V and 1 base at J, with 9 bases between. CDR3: CASSLGVRGTDTQYF. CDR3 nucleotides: TGCGCCAGCAGCTTGGGTGTTCGGGGCACAGATACGCAGTATTTT.

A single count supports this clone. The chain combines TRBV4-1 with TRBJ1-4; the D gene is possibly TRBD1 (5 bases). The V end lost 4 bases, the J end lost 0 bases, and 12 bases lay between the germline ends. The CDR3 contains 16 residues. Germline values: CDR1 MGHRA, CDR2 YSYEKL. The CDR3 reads CASSLRGTSTNEKLFF. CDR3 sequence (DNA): TGCGCCAGCAGCCTGAGAGGGACCTCAACTAATGAAAAACTGTTTTTT.

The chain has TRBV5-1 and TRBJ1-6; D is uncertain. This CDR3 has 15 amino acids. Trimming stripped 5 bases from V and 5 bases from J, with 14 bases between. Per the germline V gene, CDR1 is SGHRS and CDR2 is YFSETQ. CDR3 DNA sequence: TGCGCCAGCAGAGATCAGGTTAAGGATAATTCACCCCTCCACTTT. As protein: CASRDQVKDNSPLHF.

Written as DNA, the CDR3 is TGTGCCAGCAGCTTAGGCCTACAGGGGGCGGATGGCTACACCTTC. It encodes CASSLGLQGADGYTF. The V call is TRBV7-2, the J call TRBJ1-2; 9 positions agree with TRBD1. The CDR3 covers 15 residues. Germline lookup yields CDR1 SGHTA and CDR2 FQGNSA. V shed 1 base, J shed 6 bases, and the junction held 6 bases outside the gene matches.

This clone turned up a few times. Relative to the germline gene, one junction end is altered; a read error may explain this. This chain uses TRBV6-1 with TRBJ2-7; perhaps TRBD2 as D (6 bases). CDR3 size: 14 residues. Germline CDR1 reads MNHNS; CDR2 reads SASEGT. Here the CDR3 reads CASTEGRGTYEQYF. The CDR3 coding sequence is TGTGCCAGCACTGAAGGGCGGGGTACCTACGAGCAGTACTTC.

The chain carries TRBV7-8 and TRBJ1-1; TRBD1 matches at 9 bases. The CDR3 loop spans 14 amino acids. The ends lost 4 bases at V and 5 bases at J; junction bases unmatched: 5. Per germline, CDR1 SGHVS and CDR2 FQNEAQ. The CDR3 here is CASSSTGGSTEAFF. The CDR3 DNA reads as TGTGCCAGCAGCTCCACAGGGGGCTCTACTGAAGCTTTCTTT.

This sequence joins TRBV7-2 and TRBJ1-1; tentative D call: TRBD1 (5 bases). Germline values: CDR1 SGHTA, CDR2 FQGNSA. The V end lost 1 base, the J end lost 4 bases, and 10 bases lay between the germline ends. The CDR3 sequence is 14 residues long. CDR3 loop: CASSLVTGGTEAFF. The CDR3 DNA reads TGTGCCAGCAGCTTAGTAACTGGGGGCACTGAAGCTTTCTTT.

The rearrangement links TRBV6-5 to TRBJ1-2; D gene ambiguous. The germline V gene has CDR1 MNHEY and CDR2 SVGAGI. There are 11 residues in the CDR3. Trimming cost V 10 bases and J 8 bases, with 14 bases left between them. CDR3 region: CATSPSAGYTF. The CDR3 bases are TGTGCCACCTCACCCAGTGCGGGCTACACCTTC.

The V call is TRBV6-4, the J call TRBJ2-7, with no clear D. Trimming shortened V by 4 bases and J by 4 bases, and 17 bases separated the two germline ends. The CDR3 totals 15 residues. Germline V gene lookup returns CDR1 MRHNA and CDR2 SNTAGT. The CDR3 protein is CASSVGPGEVYEQYF. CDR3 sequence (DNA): TGTGCCAGCAGTGTCGGGCCCGGTGAGGTTTACGAGCAGTACTTC.

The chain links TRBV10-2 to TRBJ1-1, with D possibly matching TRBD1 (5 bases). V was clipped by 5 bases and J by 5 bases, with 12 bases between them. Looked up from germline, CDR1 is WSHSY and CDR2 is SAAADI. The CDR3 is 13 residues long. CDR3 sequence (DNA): TGCGCCAGCAGTCGGGACCCTCGGACTGAAGCTTTCTTT. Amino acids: CASSRDPRTEAFF.